These 16 T cell receptor beta chains were sequenced from one sample in a study of blood T cell repertoires in COVID-19. The protocol was immunoSEQ multiplex PCR, while the TCRdb copy is restricted to in-frame clones and leaves out a portion. Here the sample spans about 180,000 clones, 84% being singletons. Source material: peripheral blood. These receptors were collected from a man aged 18 to 29 with active or convalescent COVID-19.

This rearrangement joins TRBV5-1 to TRBJ1-4; TRBD1 aligns across 7 bases. Trimming at V came to 0 bases and at J to 3 bases, leaving 5 bases not matched to a gene. Germline values: CDR1 SGHRS, CDR2 YFSETQ. This CDR3 has 16 amino acids. This CDR3 reads CASSLVTGQPNEKLFF. The CDR3, as DNA: TGCGCCAGCAGCTTGGTTACGGGACAGCCTAATGAAAAACTGTTTTTT.

The rearrangement joins TRBV2 to TRBJ1-4, with D possibly TRBD1 on 6 matching bases. Deletions cut 6 bases from V and 5 bases from J, with 13 bases between. CDR1 and CDR2 (germline): SNHLY, FYNNEI. The CDR3 runs to 14 residues. The CDR3 bases are TGTGCCAGCAGGTACAGGGAACTGAATGAAAAACTGTTTTTT. It encodes CASRYRELNEKLFF.

The chain combines TRBV14 with TRBJ1-2, with 9 bases identical to TRBD1. Germline CDR1 reads SGHDN; CDR2 reads FVKESK. V lost 4 bases and J lost 8; bases outside the gene matches: 8. CDR3 length: 14 amino acids. In DNA, the CDR3 is TGTGCCAGCAGCCGGGGACAGGGAAGAGGCGGCTACACCTTC. Protein: CASSRGQGRGGYTF. The whole variable domain, remainder taken from reference TRBV14 and TRBJ1-2, is EAGVTQFPSHSVIEKGQTVTLRCDPISGHDNLYWYRRVMGKEIKFLLHFVKESKQDESGMPNNRFLAERTGGTYSTLKVQPAELEDSGVYFCASSRGQGRGGYTFGSGTRLTVV.

The CDR3 coding sequence is TGTGCCAGTAGTACGGGCTCGGGGGGGGATGGAAAACTGTTTTTT. Protein sequence: CASSTGSGGDGKLFF. The chain joins TRBV19 to TRBJ1-4, with D possibly being TRBD1 (5 bases). Germline-derived CDR1 and CDR2 are LNHDA and SQIVND (reference sequence). Deletions cut 4 bases from V and 10 bases from J, with 19 bases between. This CDR3 region has 15 residues.

The chain is built from TRBV19 and TRBJ1-4, with TRBD1 matching over 7 bases. V shed 1 base and J 9 bases; nucleotides not matched to a gene: 5. Germline V gene data show CDR1 as LNHDA and CDR2 as SQIVND (reference sequence). This CDR3 is 14 amino acids long. The CDR3 region is CASSIARDSKKLFF. DNA for the CDR3: TGTGCCAGTAGTATAGCTCGGGACAGTAAAAAACTGTTTTTT.

Notes on this clone: Its ends do not fully match the called genes, so a read error is possible. J is TRBJ2-5 and V is TRBV28; TRBD2 aligns across 8 bases. Looked up from germline, CDR1 is MDHEN and CDR2 is SYDVKM. The CDR3 consists of 15 residues. The CDR3 DNA reads TGTGCCAGCAATTTAGCGGGAACGGGGCAAGAGACCCAGTACTTC. Its translation: CASNLAGTGQETQYF.

This chain joins TRBV11-2 and TRBJ2-5; maybe TRBD1 (6 bases). This CDR3 comprises 17 residues. The germline gives CDR1 SGHAT, CDR2 FQNNGV. The V end was cut by 4 bases, the J end by 5 bases, with 23 bases between. The CDR3 is CASSSTHGVGAGETQYF. The CDR3 bases are TGTGCCAGCAGCTCAACCCACGGGGTGGGGGCCGGTGAGACCCAGTACTTC. Looking up the rest from reference TRBV11-2 and TRBJ2-5 gives the full variable domain: EAGVAQSPRYKIIEKRQSVAFWCNPISGHATLYWYQQILGQGPKLLIQFQNNGVVDDSQLPKDRFSAERLKGVDSTLKIQPAKLEDSAVYLCASSSTHGVGAGETQYFGPGTRLLVL.

The chain employs TRBV6-5 and TRBJ2-1, with D possibly being TRBD2 (6 bases). V dropped 4 bases and J dropped 12 bases, with 13 bases sitting between them. This CDR3 spans 12 amino acids. Germline-derived CDR1 and CDR2 are MNHEY and SVGAGI. The CDR3: CASSSRLGRQFF. In DNA, the CDR3 is TGTGCCAGCAGTTCCCGACTAGGGAGGCAGTTCTTC.

This sequence joins TRBV19 and TRBJ1-4; 11 bases map to TRBD1. This CDR3 is 15 amino acids long. J was trimmed by 6 bases and V by 7 bases; bases with no gene match: 7. Germline V gene data show CDR1 as LNHDA and CDR2 as SQIVND (reference sequence). The CDR3 region has the DNA TGTGCCAGTACCCTGGGACAGGGGGAAGATGAAAAACTGTTTTTT. Amino acids: CASTLGQGEDEKLFF. Drawing the rest from reference TRBV19 and TRBJ1-4, the complete variable domain is DGGITQSPKYLFRKEGQNVTLSCEQNLNHDAMYWYRQDPGQGLRLIYYSQIVNDFQKGDIAEGYSVSREKKESFPLTVTSAQKNPTAFYLCASTLGQGEDEKLFFGSGTQLSVL.

The genes are TRBV5-6 and TRBJ1-4, with D possibly TRBD1 on 5 matching bases. Trimming removed 2 bases at V and 14 bases at J, with 16 bases between. The CDR3 runs to 13 residues. CDR1 and CDR2 from the germline V gene are SGHDT and YYEEEE. The CDR3, as DNA: TGTGCCAGCAGCTTCATAGGGGTTCAAGGCCTGTTTTTT. As protein: CASSFIGVQGLFF.

This chain uses TRBV29-1 with TRBJ2-1, with 7 positions matching TRBD2. Per the germline V gene, CDR1 is SQVTM and CDR2 is ANQGSEA. V shed 0 bases, J shed 10 bases, and the junction held 9 bases outside the gene matches. This CDR3 contains 14 residues. Here the CDR3 DNA reads TGCAGCGTTGAAGATCGGGAGCGGGGAGGCGAGCAGTTCTTC. Protein product: CSVEDRERGGEQFF.

J is TRBJ1-2 and V is TRBV28; D unresolved. Germline V lookup: CDR1 MDHEN, CDR2 SYDVKM. Deletions cut 11 bases from V and 8 bases from J, with 18 bases between. There are 12 residues in the CDR3. The CDR3 reads CAHGTGFRGYTF. The DNA for the CDR3 is TGTGCCCACGGTACGGGTTTTCGCGGCTACACCTTC.

The chain combines TRBV10-3 with TRBJ2-7, with 7 bases aligning to TRBD1. The ends lost 2 bases at V and 6 bases at J; junction bases unmatched: 4. The length of the CDR3 is 13 residues. In germline, CDR1 is ENHRY, CDR2 SYGVKD. CDR3 coding DNA: TGTGCCATCAGTGAGGACAGGGTGGGCGAGCAGTACTTC. It specifies CAISEDRVGEQYF.

The rearrangement uses TRBV10-3 and TRBJ2-1, with a possible D match to TRBD1 (5 bases). Germline V gene sequence: CDR1 ENHRY, CDR2 SYGVKD. This CDR3 region has 18 residues. Trimming removed 0 bases at V and 4 bases at J, with 19 bases between. The CDR3 region has the DNA TGTGCCATCAGTGAGTCGCCAGGGTTGAAAGGGATTTACAATGAGCAGTTCTTC. It translates to CAISESPGLKGIYNEQFF.

This clone is a singleton in its sample. V gene TRBV7-2 combines with J gene TRBJ2-1, with 9 nucleotides matching TRBD2. The CDR3 spans 16 residues. Losses at the gene ends were 1 base for V and 15 bases for J; bases not matched to a gene: 16. Germline V gene lookup returns CDR1 SGHTA and CDR2 FQGNSA. CDR3 coding DNA: TGTGCCAGCAGCTTAGAGTCCGGCGGGAGGGCCTCTATCCGGTTCTTC. It translates to CASSLESGGRASIRFF.

This chain links TRBV27 with TRBJ2-1, with D possibly matching TRBD1 (5 bases). V was pared by 1 base and J by 0 bases, with 16 bases between. The CDR3 contains 18 residues. The V gene's germline CDR1 is MNHEY and CDR2 SMNVEV (reference sequence). The CDR3 coding sequence is TGTGCCAGCAGTTTATATTTGACAGCCGGATTCTCCTACAATGAGCAGTTCTTC. This sequence encodes CASSLYLTAGFSYNEQFF.